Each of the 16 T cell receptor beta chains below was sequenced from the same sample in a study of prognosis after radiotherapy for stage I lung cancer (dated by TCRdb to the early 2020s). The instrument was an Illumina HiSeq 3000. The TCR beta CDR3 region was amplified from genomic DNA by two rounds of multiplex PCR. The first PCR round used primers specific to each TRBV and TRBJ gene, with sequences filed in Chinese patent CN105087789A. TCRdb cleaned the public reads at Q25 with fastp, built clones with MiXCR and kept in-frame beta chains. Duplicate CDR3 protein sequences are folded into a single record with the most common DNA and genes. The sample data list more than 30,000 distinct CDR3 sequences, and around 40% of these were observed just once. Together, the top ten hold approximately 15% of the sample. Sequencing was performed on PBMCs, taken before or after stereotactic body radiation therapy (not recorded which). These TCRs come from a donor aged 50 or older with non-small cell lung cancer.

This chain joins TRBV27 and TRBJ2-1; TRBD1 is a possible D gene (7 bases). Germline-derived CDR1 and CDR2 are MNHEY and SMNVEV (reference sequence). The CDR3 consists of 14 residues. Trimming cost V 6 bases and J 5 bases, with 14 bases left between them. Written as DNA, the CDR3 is TGTGCCAGCAGGAACTTCAGGGGGGACAATGAGCAGTTCTTC. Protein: CASRNFRGDNEQFF.

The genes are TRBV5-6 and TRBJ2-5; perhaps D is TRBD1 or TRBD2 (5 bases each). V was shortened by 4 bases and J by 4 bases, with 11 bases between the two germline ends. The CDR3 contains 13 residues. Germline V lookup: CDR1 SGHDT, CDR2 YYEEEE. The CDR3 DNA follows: TGTGCCAGCAGCCGGGACCGCCGAGAGACCCAGTACTTC. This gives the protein CASSRDRRETQYF.

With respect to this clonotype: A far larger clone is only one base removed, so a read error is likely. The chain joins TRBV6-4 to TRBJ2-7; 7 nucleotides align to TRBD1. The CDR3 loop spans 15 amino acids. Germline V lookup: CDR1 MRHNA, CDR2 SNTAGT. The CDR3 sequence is CVSSTGQASLYEQYF. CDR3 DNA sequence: TGTGTCAGCAGTACCGGACAGGCTAGCCTCTACGAGCAGTACTTC.

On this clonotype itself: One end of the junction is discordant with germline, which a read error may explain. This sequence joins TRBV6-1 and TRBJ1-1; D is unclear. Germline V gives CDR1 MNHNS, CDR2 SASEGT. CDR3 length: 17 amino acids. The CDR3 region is CANSPPGVFEMNTEAFF. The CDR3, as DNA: TGTGCCAACAGTCCGCCTGGAGTGTTCGAAATGAACACTGAAGCTTTCTTT.

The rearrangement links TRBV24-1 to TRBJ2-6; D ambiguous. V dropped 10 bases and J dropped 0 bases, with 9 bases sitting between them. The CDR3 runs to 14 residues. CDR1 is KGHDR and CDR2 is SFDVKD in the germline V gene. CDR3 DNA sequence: TGTGCCACGGTGTGGAACTCTGGGGCCAACGTCCTGACTTTC. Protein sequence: CATVWNSGANVLTF.

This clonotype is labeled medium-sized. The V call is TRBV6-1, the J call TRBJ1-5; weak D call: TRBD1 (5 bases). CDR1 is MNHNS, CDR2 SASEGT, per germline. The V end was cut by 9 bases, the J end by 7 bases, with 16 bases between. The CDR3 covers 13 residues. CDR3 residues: CASSFGTEQPQHF. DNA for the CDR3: TGTGCCAGTTCTTTCGGGACGGAGCAGCCCCAGCATTTT.

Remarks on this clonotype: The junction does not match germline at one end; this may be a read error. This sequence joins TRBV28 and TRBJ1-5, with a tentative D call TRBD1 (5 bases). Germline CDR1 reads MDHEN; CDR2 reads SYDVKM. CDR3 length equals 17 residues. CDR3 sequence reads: CASSLWRQTSLNHPQHF. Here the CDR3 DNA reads TGTGCCAGCAGTTTATGGAGACAGACATCTCTCAATCATCCCCAGCACTTT.

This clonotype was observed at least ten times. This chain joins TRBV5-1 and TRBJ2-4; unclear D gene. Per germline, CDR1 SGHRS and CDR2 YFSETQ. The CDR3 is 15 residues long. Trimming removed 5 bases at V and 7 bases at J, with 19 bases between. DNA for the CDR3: TGCGCCAGCAGGGCCGGGTCCCAATATGGGAACATTCAGTACTTC. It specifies CASRAGSQYGNIQYF.

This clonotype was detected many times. CDR3 coding DNA: TGTGCCAGTAGTATAGGAAGGGTCACAGATACGCAGTATTTT. Protein sequence: CASSIGRVTDTQYF. The chain links TRBV19 to TRBJ2-3, with D hard to call. The V gene's germline CDR1 is LNHDA and CDR2 SQIVND (reference sequence). CDR3 size: 14 residues. V lost 1 base to trimming and J lost 2 bases, with 7 bases between them.

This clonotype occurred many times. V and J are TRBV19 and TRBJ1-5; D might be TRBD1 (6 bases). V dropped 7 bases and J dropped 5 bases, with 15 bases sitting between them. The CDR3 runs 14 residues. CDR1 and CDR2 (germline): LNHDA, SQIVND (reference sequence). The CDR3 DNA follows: TGTGCCAGTAAATCCTGGGGGGCCGATCAGCCCCAGCATTTT. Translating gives CASKSWGADQPQHF.

CDR3: CASSYTGGCYNEQFF. CDR3 in DNA: TGCGCCAGCAGCTACACTGGGGGATGCTACAATGAGCAGTTCTTC. This rearrangement joins TRBV5-1 to TRBJ2-1; D possibly uses TRBD1 or TRBD2 (5 bases each). V was shortened by 3 bases and J by 3 bases, with 13 bases between the two germline ends. Per germline, CDR1 SGHRS and CDR2 YFSETQ. The CDR3 sequence is 15 residues long.

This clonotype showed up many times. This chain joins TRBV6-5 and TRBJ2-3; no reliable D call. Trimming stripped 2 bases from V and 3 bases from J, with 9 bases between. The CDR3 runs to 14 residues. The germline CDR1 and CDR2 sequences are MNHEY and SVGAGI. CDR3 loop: CASSYPESTDTQYF. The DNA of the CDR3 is TGTGCCAGCAGTTACCCGGAGAGTACAGATACGCAGTATTTT.

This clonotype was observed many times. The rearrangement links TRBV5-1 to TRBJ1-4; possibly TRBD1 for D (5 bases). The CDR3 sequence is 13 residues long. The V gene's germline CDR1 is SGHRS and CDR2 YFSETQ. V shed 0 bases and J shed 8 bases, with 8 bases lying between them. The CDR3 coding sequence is TGCGCCAGCAGCTTGGAACCAGGGGAAAAACTGTTTTTT. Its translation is CASSLEPGEKLFF.

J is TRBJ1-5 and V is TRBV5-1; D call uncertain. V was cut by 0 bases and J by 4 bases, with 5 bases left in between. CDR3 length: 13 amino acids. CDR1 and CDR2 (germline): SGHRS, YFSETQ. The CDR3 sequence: CASSLDGNQPQHF. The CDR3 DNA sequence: TGCGCCAGCAGCTTGGATGGTAATCAGCCCCAGCATTTT.

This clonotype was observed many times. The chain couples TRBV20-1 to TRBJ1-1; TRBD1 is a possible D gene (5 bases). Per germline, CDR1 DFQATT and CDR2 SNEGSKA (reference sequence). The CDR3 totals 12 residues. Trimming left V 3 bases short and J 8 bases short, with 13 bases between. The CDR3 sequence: CSASVGTREAFF. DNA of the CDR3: TGCAGTGCTAGTGTAGGGACCCGGGAAGCTTTCTTT.

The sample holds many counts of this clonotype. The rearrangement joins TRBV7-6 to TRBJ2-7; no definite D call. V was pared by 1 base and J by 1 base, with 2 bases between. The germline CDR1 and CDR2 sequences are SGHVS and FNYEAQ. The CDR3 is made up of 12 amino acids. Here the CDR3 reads CASSLVSYEQYF. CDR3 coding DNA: TGTGCCAGCAGCTTAGTGTCCTACGAGCAGTACTTC.